The present T cell receptor beta chain was sequenced within a study of blood T cell repertoires in COVID-19. CDR1 LGHDT and CDR2 YNNKEL come from the germline V gene (reference sequence). The CDR3 spans 17 residues. With V trimmed by 4 bases and J by 0 bases, 4 bases remained unmatched. Assay used: immunoSEQ multiplex PCR; TCRdb lists only in-frame clones, some missing. Of fewer than 400,000 clones listed, nearly 90% are singletons. This chain connects TRBV3-1 (or the pseudogene TRBV3-2) to TRBJ2-7; 15 positions agree with TRBD2. The sequencing sample was made of peripheral blood. This clonotype was sampled from a woman aged 25 to 39 with COVID-19, enrolled during active disease. The CDR3 spells CASSRLGLAGGSYEQYF. As DNA, the CDR3 is TGTGCCAGCAGCCGATTGGGACTAGCGGGGGGCTCCTACGAGCAGTACTTC.